These T cell receptor beta chains were read from a single sample in a study of blood T cell repertoires in COVID-19. TCRdb keeps only in-frame clones here, not all; method: immunoSEQ multiplex PCR. The sample yields fewer than 250,000 clones, 83% seen once. Source material: PBMCs or T cells enriched from blood (not recorded which). These TCRs come from a woman aged 40 to 50 who had been exposed to COVID-19. Both conserved end residues are part of each CDR3. The D gene is left open where the match is weak. Only part of the rows carry a size: once, few, many, or a class if the clone is expanded.

j_call d_call clone_size v_call cdr3_aa cdr3_nt
TRBJ2-3 TRBD2 . TRBV4-3 CASSQRVAGGTDTQYF TGCGCCAGCAGCCAAAGGGTAGCGGGGGGGACAGATACGCAGTATTTT
TRBJ2-1 . . TRBV27 CASSPQYNEQFF TGTGCCAGCAGTCCGCAGTACAATGAGCAGTTCTTC
TRBJ2-3 . . TRBV5-5 CASSLEAGRTDTQYF TGTGCCAGCAGCTTGGAGGCGGGGCGCACAGATACGCAGTATTTT
TRBJ1-4 . . TRBV7-2 CASSLGANPTNEKLFF TGTGCCAGCAGCTTGGGAGCGAATCCAACTAATGAAAAACTGTTTTTT
TRBJ1-2 TRBD1 . TRBV10-3 CAITRDRGDYGYTF TGTGCCATCACCAGAGACAGGGGCGACTATGGCTACACCTTC
TRBJ1-4 . . TRBV3-1/TRBV3-2 CASSQDRKLFF TGTGCCAGCAGCCAAGATCGGAAACTGTTTTTT
TRBJ2-7 TRBD2 . TRBV6-2/TRBV6-3 CASSYSGGIYEQYF TGTGCCAGCAGTTACTCCGGGGGGATTTACGAGCAGTACTTC
TRBJ1-1 . . TRBV5-6 CASSNSPVNTEAFF TGTGCCAGCAGCAACAGTCCCGTGAACACTGAAGCTTTCTTT
TRBJ2-1 . . TRBV7-2 CASSLEAGHNEQFF TGTGCCAGCAGCTTGGAAGCGGGCCACAATGAGCAGTTCTTC
TRBJ2-7 TRBD2 . TRBV28 CASSPRFGLAGERLYF TGTGCCAGCAGTCCCCGATTTGGACTAGCGGGGGAGCGTCTATACTTC
TRBJ1-2 . . TRBV7-2 CASSLEGYGYTF TGTGCCAGCAGCTTGGAGGGCTATGGCTACACCTTC
TRBJ2-5 TRBD1 . TRBV9 CASSVGGRGQETQYF TGTGCCAGCAGCGTAGGTGGCAGGGGGCAAGAGACCCAGTACTTC
TRBJ2-5 TRBD1 once TRBV3-1/TRBV3-2 CASSLSQGAKTQYF TGTGCCAGCAGCCTATCACAGGGGGCGAAGACCCAGTACTTC
TRBJ2-7 . . TRBV28 CASSFLLSSEQYF TGTGCCAGCAGTTTCCTTCTAAGCTCCGAGCAGTACTTC
TRBJ2-7 TRBD1 once TRBV18 CASSPRLGQGHLGQYF TGTGCCAGCTCACCAAGGTTGGGACAGGGTCATCTGGGGCAGTACTTC